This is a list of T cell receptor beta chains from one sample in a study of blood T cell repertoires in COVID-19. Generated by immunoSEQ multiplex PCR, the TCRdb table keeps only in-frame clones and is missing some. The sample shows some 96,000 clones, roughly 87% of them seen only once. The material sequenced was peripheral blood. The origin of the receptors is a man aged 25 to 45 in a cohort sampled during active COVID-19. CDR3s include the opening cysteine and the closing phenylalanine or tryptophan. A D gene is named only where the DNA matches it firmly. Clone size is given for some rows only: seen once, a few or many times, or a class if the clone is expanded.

TGTGCCAGTACCCAAGGGCAGGGCACTGAAGCTTTCTTT	CASTQGQGTEAFF	13	.	TRBJ1-1	.	TRBV19
TGTGCCAGCAGTCAAAACTTTCAGTCTCTGGGCCCCCAGCGGGAAAAACTGTTTTTT	CASSQNFQSLGPQREKLFF	19	.	TRBJ1-4	.	TRBV28
TGTGCCAGCAGTTGGGCTAGCGGCACCGGGGAGCTGTTTTTT	CASSWASGTGELFF	14	.	TRBJ2-2	TRBD2	TRBV2
TGTGCCAGTAGTACGCTCGGGACAGCTCAAGAGACCCAGTACTTC	CASSTLGTAQETQYF	15	once	TRBJ2-5	TRBD1	TRBV19
TGTGCCTGGAGCGCGGATAAAGCTTTCTTT	CAWSADKAFF	10	.	TRBJ1-1	.	TRBV30
TGTGCCAGCAGCTATTCCCGTAGGGGGAGCTCTGGAAACACCATATATTTT	CASSYSRRGSSGNTIYF	17	.	TRBJ1-3	.	TRBV7-9
TGTGCCTGGGCTACGGGACACGCAAATTCACCCCTCCACTTT	CAWATGHANSPLHF	14	.	TRBJ1-6	.	TRBV30
TGCGCCAGCAGCAGCGGGACTAGCGGTTCCTACGAGCAGTACTTC	CASSSGTSGSYEQYF	15	.	TRBJ2-7	TRBD2	TRBV5-1
TGCGCCAGCAGCTTGACAGGGGGCGATCAGCCCCAGCATTTT	CASSLTGGDQPQHF	14	.	TRBJ1-5	TRBD1	TRBV5-1
TGTGCCAGTAGTACGGACAGGGACACTGAAGCTTTCTTT	CASSTDRDTEAFF	13	.	TRBJ1-1	TRBD1	TRBV19
TGTGCCACCAGAGAGGGCCGGTACTCTCAAGAGACCCAGTACTTC	CATREGRYSQETQYF	15	.	TRBJ2-5	.	TRBV15
TGTGCCAGCTCGCCCAACGGGGGGAACTATGGCTACACCTTC	CASSPNGGNYGYTF	14	.	TRBJ1-2	.	TRBV18
TGCGCCAGCAGTCAACAGGGAGTCGGTGAGCAGTTCTTC	CASSQQGVGEQFF	13	.	TRBJ2-1	.	TRBV10-2
TGTGCCAGCAGTGTCCAAAGTGCGGGCCAAGAGACCCAGTACTTC	CASSVQSAGQETQYF	15	.	TRBJ2-5	.	TRBV6-6
TGTGCCAGCAGTCTCAGACAGGGTGGGGACGCTTTCTTT	CASSLRQGGDAFF	13	.	TRBJ1-1	TRBD1	TRBV28
TGCAGCGCCGGGACAGGGGCGCGGGCTTTCTTT	CSAGTGARAFF	11	.	TRBJ1-1	TRBD1	TRBV29-1
TGTGCCAGCAGCTTAGAGCCAGGGGGCACTGAAGCTTTCTTT	CASSLEPGGTEAFF	14	.	TRBJ1-1	TRBD1	TRBV7-6
TGTGCCAGAAGCTTAGGTCGGCTAGCGGGGGGGCAGCGGTACACCGGGGAGCTGTTTTTT	CARSLGRLAGGQRYTGELFF	20	.	TRBJ2-2	TRBD2	TRBV5-3
TGTGCCAGCAGTGAAGCGCCCGGGGAGTTGGCTTTCTTT	CASSEAPGELAFF	13	.	TRBJ1-1	.	TRBV2
TGCGCCAGCGGGATAGCGGGGGAAACTGATACGCAGTATTTT	CASGIAGETDTQYF	14	.	TRBJ2-3	TRBD2	TRBV5-1
TGTGCCAGTATGGTCGAGGCAGAGAACACTGAAGCTTTCTTT	CASMVEAENTEAFF	14	few	TRBJ1-1	.	TRBV2
TGTGCCAGCAGCAAAGTGGCAAGAACTGAAGCTTTCTTT	CASSKVARTEAFF	13	.	TRBJ1-1	.	TRBV21-1
TGTGCCACCGGGGGAGGGGGAAATGAAAAACTGTTTTTT	CATGGGGNEKLFF	13	few	TRBJ1-4	.	TRBV15
TGTGCCAGCAGTTTTGAGACAGGGGGCGCAGATACGCAGTATTTT	CASSFETGGADTQYF	15	.	TRBJ2-3	TRBD1	TRBV28
TGTGCCAGCAGCGTAGACGGGAACACCGGGGAGCTGTTTTTT	CASSVDGNTGELFF	14	.	TRBJ2-2	.	TRBV9
TGTGCCAGCAGTCCAACAGGGGGCGCTAACTATGGCTACACCTTC	CASSPTGGANYGYTF	15	.	TRBJ1-2	TRBD1	TRBV7-2
TGTGCCAGCAGTTCTCGGGGTTATAATTCACCCCTCCACTTT	CASSSRGYNSPLHF	14	.	TRBJ1-6	.	TRBV6-5
TGTGCCTGGAGTGTAATGCCAGGGCTGGTAGGGACCCAGTACTTC	CAWSVMPGLVGTQYF	15	.	TRBJ2-5	.	TRBV30
TGTGCCAGCAGCCCAGGGGAGGGTTTGGGGGCCAACGTCCTGACTTTC	CASSPGEGLGANVLTF	16	.	TRBJ2-6	.	TRBV6-4
TGTGCCAGCAGCCCAGACAGGGAGAGGGGGCAGCCCCAGCATTTT	CASSPDRERGQPQHF	15	.	TRBJ1-5	TRBD1	TRBV7-2
TGTGCCATCAGTGAGGCCCCACTAGCGGGGAGCACAGATACGCAGTATTTT	CAISEAPLAGSTDTQYF	17	.	TRBJ2-3	TRBD2	TRBV10-3
TGTGCCAGCAGCTTTACTAGCGGCCAATGGGGTGAGCAGTTCTTC	CASSFTSGQWGEQFF	15	.	TRBJ2-1	TRBD2	TRBV7-9
TGTGCCTGGAGTGTACCAGGGTCCCCCTACGAGCAGTACTTC	CAWSVPGSPYEQYF	14	many	TRBJ2-7	.	TRBV30
TGTGCCATCAGTGAGTCGGCTAGCGGGGCTGTCTCAGTGACGCAGTATTTT	CAISESASGAVSVTQYF	17	.	TRBJ2-3	TRBD2	TRBV10-3
TGTGCCAGCAGCTTAGGGGAGGGACCACAAGAGACCCAGTACTTC	CASSLGEGPQETQYF	15	.	TRBJ2-5	TRBD2	TRBV11-3
TGTGCCAGCAGCTCATCCGGGGGGAACACAGATACGCAGTATTTT	CASSSSGGNTDTQYF	15	.	TRBJ2-3	TRBD2	TRBV7-2
TGTGCCAGCAGGACAGCCCACTACGAGCAGTACTTC	CASRTAHYEQYF	12	.	TRBJ2-7	.	TRBV28
TGTGCCAGCAGCTTAGATGGGCCCGGAAAACTGTTTTTT	CASSLDGPGKLFF	13	.	TRBJ1-4	.	TRBV7-8
TGTGCCAGCAGCCCGGGACTAGCGAACAATGAGCAGTTCTTC	CASSPGLANNEQFF	14	.	TRBJ2-1	TRBD2	TRBV5-5
TGCAGTGCTAGTGCGGGCAGGACTTACAATGAGCAGTTCTTC	CSASAGRTYNEQFF	14	.	TRBJ2-1	.	TRBV20-1